This T cell receptor (beta chain) comes out of a study of shared clonotypes between healthy human individuals. Whole-study results and caveats: On the whole, naive subsets had larger estimated richness than memory subsets had. Non-shared clonotypes showed lower generation probabilities than clonotypes common to all four donors.

CDR1 is SGHRS and CDR2 is YFSETQ in the germline V gene. V was pared by 2 bases and J by 6 bases, with 8 bases of the junction left unmatched. This CDR3 has 16 residues. Of note for this clone: Its matching antigen is unknown.

Per the original methods: In the immunoSEQ data, sequences were junction-only and lacked quality scores, so filtering differed. Generated by immunoSEQ multiplex PCR, the TCRdb table keeps only in-frame clones and is missing some. Clone size and V and J calls were adopted from that table, with D and trimming inferred from the DNA. The table shows about 2.3 million clones, with 93% occurring only once. The V call is TRBV5-1, the J call TRBJ2-2, with 9 bases aligning to TRBD1. The TCR originated in a man younger than 30 in good health. Some clones in this sample may be carry-over from other donors' samples. Sequencing was carried out using naive CD4+ T cells from PBMCs. This sample's subset: CD45RA+ positively selected. CDR3 nucleotide sequence: TGCGCCAGCAGCTTCAGGGCGGGACAGGGTGCCGGGGAGCTGTTTTTT. This translates into CASSFRAGQGAGELFF.